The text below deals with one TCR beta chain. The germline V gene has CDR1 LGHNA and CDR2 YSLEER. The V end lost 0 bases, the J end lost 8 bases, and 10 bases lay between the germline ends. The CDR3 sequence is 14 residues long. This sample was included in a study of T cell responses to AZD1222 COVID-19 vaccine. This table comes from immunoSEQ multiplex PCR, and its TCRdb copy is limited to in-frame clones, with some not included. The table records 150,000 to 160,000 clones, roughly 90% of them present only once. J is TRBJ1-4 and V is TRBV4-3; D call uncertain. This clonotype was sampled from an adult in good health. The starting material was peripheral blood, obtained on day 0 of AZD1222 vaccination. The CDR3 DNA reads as TGCGCCAGCAGCCAAGATAGGATCGGGGAAAAACTGTTTTTT. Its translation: CASSQDRIGEKLFF.